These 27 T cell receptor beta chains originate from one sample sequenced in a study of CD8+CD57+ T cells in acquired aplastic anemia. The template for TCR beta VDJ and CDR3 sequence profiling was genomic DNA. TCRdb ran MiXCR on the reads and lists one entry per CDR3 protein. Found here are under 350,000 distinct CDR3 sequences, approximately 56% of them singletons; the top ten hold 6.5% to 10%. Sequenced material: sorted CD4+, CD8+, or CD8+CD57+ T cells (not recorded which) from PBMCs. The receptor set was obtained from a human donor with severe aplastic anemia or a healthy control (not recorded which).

CDR3: CASSLPLTTGGVTDTQYF. The CDR3 DNA reads as TGTGCCAGCAGCCTGCCCCTAACGACAGGGGGGGTCACAGATACGCAGTATTTT. This chain uses TRBV5-4 with TRBJ2-3; TRBD1 aligns across 9 bases. Germline V CDR1 and CDR2: SGHNT, YYREEE (reference sequence). V shed 4 bases and J 2 bases; nucleotides not matched to a gene: 14. The CDR3 loop spans 18 amino acids.

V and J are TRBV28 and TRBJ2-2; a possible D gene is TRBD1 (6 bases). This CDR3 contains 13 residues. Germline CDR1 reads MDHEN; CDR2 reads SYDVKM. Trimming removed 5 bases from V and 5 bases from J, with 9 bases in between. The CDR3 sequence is CASSIRGTGELFF. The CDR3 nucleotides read TGTGCCAGCAGTATCAGGGGAACCGGGGAGCTGTTTTTT.

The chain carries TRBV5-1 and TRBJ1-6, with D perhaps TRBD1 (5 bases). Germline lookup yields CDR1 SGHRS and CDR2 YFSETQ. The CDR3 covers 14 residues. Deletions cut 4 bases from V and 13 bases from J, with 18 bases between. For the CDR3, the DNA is TGCGCCAGCAGCAGGGTAGCGGGGGTTGGGCCCCTCCACTTT. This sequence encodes CASSRVAGVGPLHF.

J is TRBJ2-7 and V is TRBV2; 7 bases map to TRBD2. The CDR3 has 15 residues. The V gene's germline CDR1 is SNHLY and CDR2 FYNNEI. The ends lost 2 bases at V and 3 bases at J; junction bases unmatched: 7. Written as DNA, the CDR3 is TGTGCCAGCAGTGAAATAAGCGGGACCAACTACGAGCAGTACTTC. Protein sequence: CASSEISGTNYEQYF.

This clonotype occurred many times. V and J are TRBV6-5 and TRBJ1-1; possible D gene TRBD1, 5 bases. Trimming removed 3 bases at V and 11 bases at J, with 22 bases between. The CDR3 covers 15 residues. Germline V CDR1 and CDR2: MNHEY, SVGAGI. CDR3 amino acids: CASSYFGGPLAEAFF. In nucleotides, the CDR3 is TGTGCCAGCAGTTATTTTGGGGGACCTCTCGCGGAGGCTTTCTTT.

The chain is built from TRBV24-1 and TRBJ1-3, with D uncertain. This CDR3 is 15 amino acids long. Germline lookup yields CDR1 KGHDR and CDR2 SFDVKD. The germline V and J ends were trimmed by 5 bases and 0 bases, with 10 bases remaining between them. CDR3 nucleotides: TGTGCCACCAGTGTTGACGTATCCTCTGGAAACACCATATATTTT. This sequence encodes CATSVDVSSGNTIYF.

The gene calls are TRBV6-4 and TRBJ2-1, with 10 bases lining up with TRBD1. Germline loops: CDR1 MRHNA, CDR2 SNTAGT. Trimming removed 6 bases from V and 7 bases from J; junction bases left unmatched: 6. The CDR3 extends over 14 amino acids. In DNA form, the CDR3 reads TGTGCCAGCAGGGATCGGGACAGGGGAAATGAGCAGTTCTTC. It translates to CASRDRDRGNEQFF.

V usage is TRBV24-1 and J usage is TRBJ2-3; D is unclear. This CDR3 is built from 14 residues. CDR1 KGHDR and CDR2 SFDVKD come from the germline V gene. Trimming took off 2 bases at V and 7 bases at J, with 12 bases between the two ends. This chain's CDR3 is CATSDYRPPHTQYF. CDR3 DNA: TGTGCCACCAGTGATTACCGCCCCCCGCATACGCAGTATTTT.

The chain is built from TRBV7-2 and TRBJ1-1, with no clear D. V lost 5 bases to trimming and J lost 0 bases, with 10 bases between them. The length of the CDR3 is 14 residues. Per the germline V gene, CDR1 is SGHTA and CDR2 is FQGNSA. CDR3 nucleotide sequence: TGTGCCAGCAGCATACAAACAGTGAACACTGAAGCTTTCTTT. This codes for CASSIQTVNTEAFF.

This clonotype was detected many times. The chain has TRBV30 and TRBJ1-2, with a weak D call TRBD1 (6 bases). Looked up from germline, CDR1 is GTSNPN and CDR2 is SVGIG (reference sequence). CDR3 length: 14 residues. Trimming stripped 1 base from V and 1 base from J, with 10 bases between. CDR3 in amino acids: CAWSGQEINYGYTF. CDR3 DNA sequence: TGTGCCTGGAGTGGACAGGAGATTAACTATGGCTACACCTTC.

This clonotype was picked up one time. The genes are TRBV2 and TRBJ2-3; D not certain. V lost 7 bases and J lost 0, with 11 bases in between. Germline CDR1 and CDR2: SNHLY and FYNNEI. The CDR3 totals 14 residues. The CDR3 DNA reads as TGTGCCAGCAAGCCTAGTTCTAGCACAGATACGCAGTATTTT. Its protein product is CASKPSSSTDTQYF.

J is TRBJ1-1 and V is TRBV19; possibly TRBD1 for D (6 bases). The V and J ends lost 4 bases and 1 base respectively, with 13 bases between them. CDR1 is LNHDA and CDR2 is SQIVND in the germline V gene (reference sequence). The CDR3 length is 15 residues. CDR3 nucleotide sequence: TGTGCCAGTAGTAAGGCGGGGGCGGCGAACACTGAAGCTTTCTTT. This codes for CASSKAGAANTEAFF.

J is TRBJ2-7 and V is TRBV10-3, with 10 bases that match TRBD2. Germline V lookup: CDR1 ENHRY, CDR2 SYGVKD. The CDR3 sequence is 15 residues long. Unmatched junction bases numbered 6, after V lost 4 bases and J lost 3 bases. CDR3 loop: CAISGSKRGGYEQYF. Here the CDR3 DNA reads TGTGCCATCAGTGGCTCAAAGCGGGGGGGCTACGAGCAGTACTTC.

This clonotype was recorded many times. CDR3 in DNA: TGTGCCAGCAGCAGTCTGGGGGCCTACGAGCAGTACTTC. Its translation: CASSSLGAYEQYF. The chain uses TRBV7-9 and TRBJ2-7; possibly TRBD1 or TRBD2 for D (5 bases each). Germline loops: CDR1 SEHNR, CDR2 FQNEAQ (reference sequence). The CDR3 is 13 amino acids. V was clipped by 5 bases and J by 2 bases, with 10 bases between them. Drawing the rest from reference TRBV7-9 and TRBJ2-7, the complete variable domain is DTGVSQNPRHKITKRGQNVTFRCDPISEHNRLYWYRQTLGQGPEFLTYFQNEAQLEKSRLLSDRFSAERPKGSFSTLEIQRTEQGDSAMYLCASSSLGAYEQYFGPGTRLTVT.

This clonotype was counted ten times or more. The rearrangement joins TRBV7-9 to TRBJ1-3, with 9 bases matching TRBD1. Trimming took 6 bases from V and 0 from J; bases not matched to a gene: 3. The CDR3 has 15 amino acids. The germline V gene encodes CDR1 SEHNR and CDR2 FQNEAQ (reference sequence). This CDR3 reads CASRTGGYSGNTIYF. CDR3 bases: TGTGCCAGCAGGACAGGGGGTTACTCTGGAAACACCATATATTTT.

CDR3 sequence (DNA): TGTGCCAGCAGCGTCGGGGCAAAACAAGAGACCCAGTACTTC. Residues: CASSVGAKQETQYF. The chain combines TRBV9 with TRBJ2-5; either TRBD1 or TRBD2 may supply D (5 bases each). The CDR3 sequence is 14 residues long. Trimming took off 2 bases at V and 2 bases at J, with 10 bases between the two ends. Germline V gene data show CDR1 as SGDLS and CDR2 as YYNGEE.

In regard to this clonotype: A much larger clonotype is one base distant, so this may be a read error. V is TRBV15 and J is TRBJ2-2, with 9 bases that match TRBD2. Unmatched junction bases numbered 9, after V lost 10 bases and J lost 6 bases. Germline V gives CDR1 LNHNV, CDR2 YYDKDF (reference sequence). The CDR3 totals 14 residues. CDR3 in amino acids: CASNRGTSSGELFF. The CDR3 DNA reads TGTGCCAGCAACCGGGGGACTAGCTCCGGGGAGCTGTTTTTT.

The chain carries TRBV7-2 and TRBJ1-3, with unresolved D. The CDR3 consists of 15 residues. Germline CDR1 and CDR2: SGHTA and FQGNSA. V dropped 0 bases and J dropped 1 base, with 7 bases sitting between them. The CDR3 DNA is TGTGCCAGCAGCTTAGCGTTCCGATCTGGAAACACCATATATTTT. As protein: CASSLAFRSGNTIYF.

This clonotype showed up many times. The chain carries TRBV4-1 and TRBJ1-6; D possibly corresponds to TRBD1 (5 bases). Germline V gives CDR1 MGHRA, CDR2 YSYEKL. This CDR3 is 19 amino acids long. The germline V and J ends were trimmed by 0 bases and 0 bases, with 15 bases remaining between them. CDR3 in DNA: TGCGCCAGCAGCCAAGATATGGGGCAGGGCGACTCCTATAATTCACCCCTCCACTTT. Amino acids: CASSQDMGQGDSYNSPLHF.

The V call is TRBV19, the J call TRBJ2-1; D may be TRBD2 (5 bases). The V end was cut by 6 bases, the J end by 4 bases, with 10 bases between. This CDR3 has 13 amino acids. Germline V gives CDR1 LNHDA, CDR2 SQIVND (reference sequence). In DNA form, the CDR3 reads TGTGCCAGTAGGGGAGAAGGGTACAATGAGCAGTTCTTC. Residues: CASRGEGYNEQFF.

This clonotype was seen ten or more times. CDR3 loop: CASSEYDPEQYF. For the CDR3, the DNA is TGTGCCAGCAGTGAGTATGATCCCGAGCAGTACTTC. This chain uses TRBV2 with TRBJ2-7, with unresolved D. Trimming shortened V by 3 bases and J by 6 bases, and 9 bases separated the two germline ends. In germline, CDR1 is SNHLY, CDR2 FYNNEI. The CDR3 has 12 amino acids.

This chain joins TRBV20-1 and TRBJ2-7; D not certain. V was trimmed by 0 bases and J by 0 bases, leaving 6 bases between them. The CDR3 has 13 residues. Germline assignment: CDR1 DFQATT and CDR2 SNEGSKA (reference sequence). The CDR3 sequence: CSARDPDSYEQYF. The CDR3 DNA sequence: TGCAGTGCTAGAGACCCTGACTCCTACGAGCAGTACTTC.

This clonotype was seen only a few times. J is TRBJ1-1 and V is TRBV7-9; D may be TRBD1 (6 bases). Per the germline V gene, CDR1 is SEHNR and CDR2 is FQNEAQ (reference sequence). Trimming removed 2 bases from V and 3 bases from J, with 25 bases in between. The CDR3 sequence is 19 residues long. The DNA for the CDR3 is TGTGCCAGCAGCTTACGCCCGGTCGGGGGGGCGCGGGAGTACACTGAAGCTTTCTTT. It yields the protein CASSLRPVGGAREYTEAFF.

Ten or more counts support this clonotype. CDR3 nucleotide sequence: TGTGCCAGCAGCTTACGGCAGGCCGGCGGAGCTTTCTTT. Residues: CASSLRQAGGAFF. The chain is built from TRBV13 and TRBJ1-1, with D unclear. Trimming stripped 2 bases from V and 10 bases from J, with 14 bases between. Germline CDR1 reads PRHDT; CDR2 reads FYEKMQ (reference sequence). The CDR3 is made up of 13 amino acids.

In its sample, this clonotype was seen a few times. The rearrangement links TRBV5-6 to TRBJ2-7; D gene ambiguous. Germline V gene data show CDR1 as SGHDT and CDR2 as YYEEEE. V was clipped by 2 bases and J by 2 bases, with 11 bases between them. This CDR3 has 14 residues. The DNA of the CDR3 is TGTGCCAGCAGCTTTCGGACGGCGACCTACGAGCAGTACTTC. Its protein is CASSFRTATYEQYF.

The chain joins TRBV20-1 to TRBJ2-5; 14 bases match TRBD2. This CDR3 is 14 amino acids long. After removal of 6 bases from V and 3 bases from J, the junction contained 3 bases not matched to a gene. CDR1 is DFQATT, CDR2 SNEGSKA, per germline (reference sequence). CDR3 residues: CSAGTSGREETQYF. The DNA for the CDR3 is TGCAGTGCCGGGACTAGCGGGAGAGAAGAGACCCAGTACTTC.

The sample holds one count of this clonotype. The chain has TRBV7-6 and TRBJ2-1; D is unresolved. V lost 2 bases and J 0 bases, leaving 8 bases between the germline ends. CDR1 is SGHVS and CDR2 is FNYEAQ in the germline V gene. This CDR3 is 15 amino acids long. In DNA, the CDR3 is TGTGCCAGCAGCTTAATGGCTAGCTCCTACAATGAGCAGTTCTTC. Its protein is CASSLMASSYNEQFF.